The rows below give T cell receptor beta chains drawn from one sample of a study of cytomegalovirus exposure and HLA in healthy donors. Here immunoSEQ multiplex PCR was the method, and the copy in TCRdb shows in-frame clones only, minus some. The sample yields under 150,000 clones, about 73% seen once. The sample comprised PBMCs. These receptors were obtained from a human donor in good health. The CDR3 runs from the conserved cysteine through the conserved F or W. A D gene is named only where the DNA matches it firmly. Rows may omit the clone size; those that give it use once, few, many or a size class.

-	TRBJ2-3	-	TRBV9	TGTGCCAGCAGCGTGCAGGGTTCAGATACGCAGTATTTT	CASSVQGSDTQYF
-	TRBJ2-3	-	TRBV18	TGTGCCAGCTCACCGTCCGAGGGTTTT	CASSPSEGF
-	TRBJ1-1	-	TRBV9	TGTGCCAGCAGCGTAGCGTCGGGGACTGAAGCTTTCTTT	CASSVASGTEAFF
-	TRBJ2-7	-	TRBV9	TGTGCCAGCAGCGGAGGGGACACGTTTGGCGAGCAGTACTTC	CASSGGDTFGEQYF
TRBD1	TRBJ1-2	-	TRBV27	TGTGCCAGCAGGACAGGGCTCCCCGCGGGAATATATGGCTACACCTTC	CASRTGLPAGIYGYTF
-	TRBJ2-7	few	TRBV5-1	TGCGCCAGCAATCCTGCTGGGGCTGTCTACGAGCAGTACTTC	CASNPAGAVYEQYF
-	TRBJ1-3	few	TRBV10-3	TGTGCCATCAGAATAACCGGGTCCTTCTCTGGAAACACCATATATTTT	CAIRITGSFSGNTIYF
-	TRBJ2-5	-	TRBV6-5	TGTGCCAGCAGCCGCTGGGAGTCGGCCCAAGAGACCCAGTACTTC	CASSRWESAQETQYF
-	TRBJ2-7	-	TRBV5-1	TGCGCCAGCAGCTTGGACCAGTTACCCTACGAGCAGTACTTC	CASSLDQLPYEQYF
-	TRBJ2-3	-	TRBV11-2	TGTGCCAGCAGAACCGCCGGGACAGATACGCAGTATTTT	CASRTAGTDTQYF
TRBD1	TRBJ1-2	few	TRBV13	TGTGCCAGCAGCCGCGAATTCAGGACAGGGGAGTATGGCTACACCTTC	CASSREFRTGEYGYTF
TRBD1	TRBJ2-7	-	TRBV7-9	TGTGCCAGCAGCCAACCACCGGGACAGGGGGCGTTAGGCGAGCAGTACTTC	CASSQPPGQGALGEQYF
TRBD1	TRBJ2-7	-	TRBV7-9	TGTTCCAGCAGCTTCTCGGGACAGGGTCGACTCTACGAGCAGTACTTC	CSSSFSGQGRLYEQYF
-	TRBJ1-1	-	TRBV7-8	TGTGCCAGTCAAGGGAGGTTGGACACTGAAGCTTTCTTT	CASQGRLDTEAFF
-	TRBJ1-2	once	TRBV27	TGTGCCAGCAAGTCGGGGACTTTTGGCTACACCTTC	CASKSGTFGYTF
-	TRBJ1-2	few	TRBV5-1	TGCGCCAGCAGCTTGTCCACCTCCGGGGGAAACTATGGCTACACCTTC	CASSLSTSGGNYGYTF
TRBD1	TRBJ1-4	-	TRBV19	TGTGCCAGTAGTATTGGGCAGGGGGCGCTAACTAATGAAAAACTGTTTTTT	CASSIGQGALTNEKLFF
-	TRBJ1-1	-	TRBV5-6	TGTGCCAGCAGCTTGGTTCCGGGGAACACTGAAGCTTTCTTT	CASSLVPGNTEAFF
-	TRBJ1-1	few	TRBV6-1	TGTGCCAGCAGTGAGCTTGAGGTTTGGACTGAAGCTTTCTTT	CASSELEVWTEAFF
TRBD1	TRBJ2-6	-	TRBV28	TGTGCCAGCACCCAGTGGGGCAGGGGGCTCCCGGGGGCCAACGTCCTGACTTTC	CASTQWGRGLPGANVLTF
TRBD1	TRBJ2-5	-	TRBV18	TGTGCCAGCTCACCACGGGGACAGCACCAAGAGACCCAGTACTTC	CASSPRGQHQETQYF
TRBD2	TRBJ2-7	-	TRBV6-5	TGTGCCAGCTCCGGCACTAGCGGGCCCCAGGTGCAGTACTTC	CASSGTSGPQVQYF
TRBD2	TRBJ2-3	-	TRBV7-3	TGTGCCAGCAGCTCGGGGGGAGATACGCAGTATTTT	CASSSGGDTQYF
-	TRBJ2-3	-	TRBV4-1	TGCGCCAGCAGCCAAGATGACAGCAACTATGGTACGCAGTATTTT	CASSQDDSNYGTQYF
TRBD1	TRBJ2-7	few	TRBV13	TGTGCCCAGGTTACAGGGGTCGGAGTCTACGAGCAGTACTTC	CAQVTGVGVYEQYF
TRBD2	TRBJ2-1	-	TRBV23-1	TGCGCCAGCAGTCAAGGCAAGCGGGAGTTAAACTATGAGCAGTTCTTC	CASSQGKRELNYEQFF
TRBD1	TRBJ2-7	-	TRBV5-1	TGCGCCAGCAGCTTTATCCAGGGGGCGTACGAGCAGTACTTC	CASSFIQGAYEQYF
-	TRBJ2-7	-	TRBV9	TGTGCCAGCAGCGTATTTGGTCAGGGTGGTGAGCAGTACTTC	CASSVFGQGGEQYF
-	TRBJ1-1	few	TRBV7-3	TGTGCCAGCAGCTTATATACTAACACTGAAGCTTTCTTT	CASSLYTNTEAFF
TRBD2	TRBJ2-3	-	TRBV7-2	TGTGCCAGCAGCTTTGCTAGCGGGGCAACAGATACGCAGTATTTT	CASSFASGATDTQYF
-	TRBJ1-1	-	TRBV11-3	TGTGCCAGCAGCTTAGGTCCCACGGGTGAAGCTTTCTTT	CASSLGPTGEAFF
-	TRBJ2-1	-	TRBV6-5	TGTGCCAGCAGTTATAAGAAATGGGGGCCAAACAATGAGCAGTTCTTC	CASSYKKWGPNNEQFF